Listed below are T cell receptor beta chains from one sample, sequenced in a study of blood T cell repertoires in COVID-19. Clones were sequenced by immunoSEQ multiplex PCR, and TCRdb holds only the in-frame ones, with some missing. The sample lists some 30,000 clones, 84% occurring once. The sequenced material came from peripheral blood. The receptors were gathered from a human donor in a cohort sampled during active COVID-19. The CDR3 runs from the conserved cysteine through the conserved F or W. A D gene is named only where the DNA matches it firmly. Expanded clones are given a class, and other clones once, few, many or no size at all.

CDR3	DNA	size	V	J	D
CASSRTPGLARKETQYF	TGTGCCAGCAGTCGCACCCCGGGACTAGCGAGGAAAGAGACCCAGTACTTC	NA	TRBV6-2/TRBV6-3	TRBJ2-5	TRBD2
CASSESFSYEQYF	TGTGCCAGTAGTGAGAGCTTCTCCTACGAGCAGTACTTC	NA	TRBV19	TRBJ2-7	NA
CASGSDRAAQPQHF	TGTGCTAGTGGATCCGACAGGGCCGCTCAGCCCCAGCATTTT	NA	TRBV12-5	TRBJ1-5	TRBD1
CASSPGQGVVNTEAFF	TGTGCCAGCAGTCCCGGACAGGGGGTTGTGAACACTGAAGCTTTCTTT	few	TRBV27	TRBJ1-1	TRBD1
CASSLAWRTGASGYTF	TGTGCCAGCAGCTTAGCTTGGAGGACAGGGGCTTCTGGCTACACCTTC	NA	TRBV7-8	TRBJ1-2	TRBD1
CASSYPAGTLGDTQYF	TGTGCCAGCAGTTACCCCGCGGGGACGTTAGGGGATACGCAGTATTTT	NA	TRBV6-2/TRBV6-3	TRBJ2-3	NA
CASSVIGDTQYF	TGTGCCAGCAGCGTAATCGGGGATACGCAGTATTTT	NA	TRBV9	TRBJ2-3	NA
CASSRVPLGGRGTDTQYF	TGCGCCAGCAGCCGAGTCCCCTTGGGGGGGCGGGGCACAGATACGCAGTATTTT	NA	TRBV4-1	TRBJ2-3	NA
CASSREKGNNQPQHF	TGTGCCAGCAGCCGAGAGAAGGGGAACAATCAGCCCCAGCATTTT	NA	TRBV2	TRBJ1-5	NA
CSVEGAEETQYF	TGCAGCGTTGAAGGGGCAGAAGAGACCCAGTACTTC	NA	TRBV29-1	TRBJ2-5	NA
CASSKRGQEGTEAFF	TGTGCCAGCAGTAAAAGAGGACAGGAGGGCACTGAAGCTTTCTTT	NA	TRBV27	TRBJ1-1	TRBD1
CASSPGLAGGPVRETQYF	TGTGCCAGCAGCCCCGGTCTAGCGGGGGGGCCAGTCCGTGAGACCCAGTACTTC	NA	TRBV7-2	TRBJ2-5	TRBD2
CASSKGQGANEQYF	TGTGCCAGTAGTAAGGGGCAGGGGGCCAACGAGCAGTACTTC	NA	TRBV19	TRBJ2-7	TRBD1
CASRQSGGGYEQYF	TGTGCCAGCCGGCAGTCCGGCGGGGGGTACGAGCAGTACTTC	NA	TRBV6-5	TRBJ2-7	TRBD2
CASSKDQRGGYEQYF	TGTGCCAGCAGCAAAGATCAGCGGGGGGGCTACGAGCAGTACTTC	NA	TRBV21-1	TRBJ2-7	NA
CASSFKFRGRGNTDTQYF	TGTGCCAGCAGCTTTAAGTTTAGGGGGCGAGGGAACACAGATACGCAGTATTTT	NA	TRBV5-6	TRBJ2-3	TRBD1
CASSRNLAGLYNEQFF	TGTGCCAGCAGCAGGAACCTAGCGGGGCTCTACAATGAGCAGTTCTTC	NA	TRBV5-6	TRBJ2-1	TRBD2
CASSPDRFSGNTIYF	TGTGCCAGCAGCCCAGACAGGTTCTCTGGAAACACCATATATTTT	once	TRBV6-5	TRBJ1-3	NA
CASSLMEVDSPLHF	TGTGCCAGCAGCTTGATGGAGGTTGATTCACCCCTCCACTTT	NA	TRBV5-5	TRBJ1-6	NA
CASMGGLNQPQHF	TGTGCCAGCATGGGTGGGCTCAATCAGCCCCAGCATTTT	few	TRBV28	TRBJ1-5	NA
CASSLQVAGNTIYF	TGTGCCAGCAGTCTACAGGTCGCGGGAAACACCATATATTTT	NA	TRBV6-5	TRBJ1-3	NA
CASARGDGINEQFF	TGTGCTAGTGCCCGCGGGGACGGCATCAATGAGCAGTTCTTC	NA	TRBV12-5	TRBJ2-1	NA